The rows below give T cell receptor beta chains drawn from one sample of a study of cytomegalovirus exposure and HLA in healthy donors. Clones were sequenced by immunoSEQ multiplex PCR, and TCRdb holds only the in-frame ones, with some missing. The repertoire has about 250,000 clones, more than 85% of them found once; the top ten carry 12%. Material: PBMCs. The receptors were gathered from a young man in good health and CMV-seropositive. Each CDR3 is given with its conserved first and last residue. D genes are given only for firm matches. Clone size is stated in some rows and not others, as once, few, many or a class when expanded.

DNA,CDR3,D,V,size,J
TGTGCCAGCAACGTTGAGGCAATATTCTACAATGAGCAGTTCTTC,CASNVEAIFYNEQFF,.,TRBV2,.,TRBJ2-1
TGCGCCAGCAGGGCAGGAACAGGGGATGAGCAGTTCTTC,CASRAGTGDEQFF,TRBD1,TRBV5-1,.,TRBJ2-1
TGTGCCAGCAGTTACGGGGGAGCACTAGATACTGAAGCTTTCTTT,CASSYGGALDTEAFF,.,TRBV6-5,once,TRBJ1-1
TGTGCCACCAGCAGAGCTCCCACCTCCTCCTACAATGAGCAGTTCTTC,CATSRAPTSSYNEQFF,.,TRBV15,.,TRBJ2-1
TGTGCCAGCAGCTTACAGCTAGCGGGAGTTGATACGCAGTATTTT,CASSLQLAGVDTQYF,TRBD2,TRBV7-3,.,TRBJ2-3
TGTGCCAGCGGAAGGGGGCGATTAGAGACCCAGTACTTC,CASGRGRLETQYF,TRBD1,TRBV6-5,.,TRBJ2-5
TGTGCCAGCCGGTATAACACAGATACGCAGTATTTT,CASRYNTDTQYF,.,TRBV2,.,TRBJ2-3
TGCGCCAGCAGCTACAGGGGGCTGAGGAACACTGAAGCTTTCTTT,CASSYRGLRNTEAFF,TRBD1,TRBV5-1,.,TRBJ1-1
TGTGCCAGCAGTCGATTGGACAGCCTCTCTGGGGCCAACGTCCTGACTTTC,CASSRLDSLSGANVLTF,.,TRBV27,.,TRBJ2-6
TGTGCCAGCAGCGCAACAGGGGGCTCCTACAATGAGCAGTTCTTC,CASSATGGSYNEQFF,TRBD1,TRBV5-6,.,TRBJ2-1
TGTGCCAGCAGCTACTTGGACCGACTACCGTTCTTC,CASSYLDRLPFF,.,TRBV21-1,.,TRBJ2-1
TGTGCCAGCAGCTTTGGCGGGGCCACCTCTGGAAACACCATATATTTT,CASSFGGATSGNTIYF,.,TRBV7-9,.,TRBJ1-3
TGTGCCGGCAGGGGTAACACTGAAGCTTTCTTT,CAGRGNTEAFF,.,TRBV2,.,TRBJ1-1
TGCGCCAGCAGCTTTGACAGCCAAGAGACCCAGTACTTC,CASSFDSQETQYF,.,TRBV5-1,.,TRBJ2-5
TGTGCCAGCAGCCGAGGGACAGGAGGTCTGAACACTGAAGCTTTCTTT,CASSRGTGGLNTEAFF,TRBD1,TRBV4-2,.,TRBJ1-1
TGCGCCAGCAGCCAAGGGTTAAGCGGGAAAGCCTTCGCCTACGAGCAGTACTTC,CASSQGLSGKAFAYEQYF,TRBD2,TRBV4-1,.,TRBJ2-7
TGTGCCATCAGTGAGGTGCCTGGAACGAACACCGGGGAGCTGTTTTTT,CAISEVPGTNTGELFF,.,TRBV10-3,.,TRBJ2-2
TGTGCCAGCAGTTTATTTCGGGATTACAATGAGCAGTTCTTC,CASSLFRDYNEQFF,.,TRBV27,.,TRBJ2-1
TGTGCCAGCAGCCCCCAGGGAAGGTCCTACGAGCAGTACTTC,CASSPQGRSYEQYF,.,TRBV9,.,TRBJ2-7
TGTGCCAGCAGCGTAGTCCGGCAGGCTGCTGCTTTCTTT,CASSVVRQAAAFF,.,TRBV9,.,TRBJ1-1
TGCGCCAGCAGACGGACACCGCACAGCACCTACAATGAGCAGTTCTTC,CASRRTPHSTYNEQFF,.,TRBV5-1,.,TRBJ2-1
TGCGCCAGCAGCCAACACCTCCGGAGGGAGCAGTACTTC,CASSQHLRREQYF,.,TRBV4-1,.,TRBJ2-7
TGTGCCAGCAGTCTCCACCGACAAACAGCGAACACCGGGGAGCTGTTTTTT,CASSLHRQTANTGELFF,.,TRBV28,.,TRBJ2-2